This TCR beta chain was sequenced during a study of blood T cell repertoires in COVID-19. This CDR3 is built from 17 residues. Germline V lookup: CDR1 SGHVS, CDR2 FNYEAQ. V lost 1 base and J 0 bases, leaving 13 bases between the germline ends. Sequencing was performed with immunoSEQ multiplex PCR; in TCRdb, only in-frame clones are kept and a portion is missing. The sample comprises roughly 260,000 clones, around 90% of which are singletons, and 2.2% rests with the top ten. The receptor was derived from a woman between 50 and 59 years old who had recovered from COVID-19. The sequenced sample consisted of peripheral blood. The chain is built from TRBV7-6 and TRBJ1-3; the D gene is possibly TRBD1 (5 bases). Here the CDR3 reads CASSLGTRALSGNTIYF. The DNA of the CDR3 is TGTGCCAGCAGCTTAGGTACCAGGGCTCTCTCTGGAAACACCATATATTTT.